Presented here are 3 T cell receptor beta chains from one specimen sequenced in a study of neoadjuvant anti-PD-1 for oral cavity cancer. Some clones are missing from TCRdb's copy, which holds only in-frame ones; the method was immunoSEQ multiplex PCR. The sample holds 14,000 to 15,000 clones, roughly 71% seen once. The source was PBMCs, collected before nivolumab (anti-PD-1) treatment. The receptors stem from a person aged 40 to 85 with oral cavity squamous cell carcinoma.

In its sample, this clone was seen once. V is TRBV6-1 and J is TRBJ1-3; a possible D gene is TRBD1 (6 bases). CDR3 length equals 16 residues. CDR1 is MNHNS and CDR2 is SASEGT in the germline V gene. V dropped 4 bases and J dropped 3 bases, with 16 bases sitting between them. CDR3 DNA: TGTGCCAGCAGTGGCTTTCAGGGGAAGAGTGGAAACACCATATATTTT. It encodes CASSGFQGKSGNTIYF.

V gene TRBV2 combines with J gene TRBJ2-7, with 9 bases that match TRBD1. CDR1 and CDR2 from the germline V gene are SNHLY and FYNNEI. The ends lost 5 bases at V and 3 bases at J; junction bases unmatched: 5. The CDR3 runs to 14 residues. CDR3 sequence reads: CASSSDRGDYEQYF. As DNA, the CDR3 is TGTGCCAGCAGTTCGGACAGGGGAGACTACGAGCAGTACTTC.

V gene TRBV6-6 combines with J gene TRBJ2-5; TRBD2 agrees at 8 bases. Trimming took 8 bases from V and 8 from J; bases not matched to a gene: 13. The germline CDR1 and CDR2 sequences are MNHNY and SVGAGI (reference sequence). This CDR3 comprises 14 residues. This chain's CDR3 is CASGRDSGIPTQYF. The CDR3 bases are TGTGCCAGCGGTCGTGATAGCGGGATTCCCACCCAGTACTTC.